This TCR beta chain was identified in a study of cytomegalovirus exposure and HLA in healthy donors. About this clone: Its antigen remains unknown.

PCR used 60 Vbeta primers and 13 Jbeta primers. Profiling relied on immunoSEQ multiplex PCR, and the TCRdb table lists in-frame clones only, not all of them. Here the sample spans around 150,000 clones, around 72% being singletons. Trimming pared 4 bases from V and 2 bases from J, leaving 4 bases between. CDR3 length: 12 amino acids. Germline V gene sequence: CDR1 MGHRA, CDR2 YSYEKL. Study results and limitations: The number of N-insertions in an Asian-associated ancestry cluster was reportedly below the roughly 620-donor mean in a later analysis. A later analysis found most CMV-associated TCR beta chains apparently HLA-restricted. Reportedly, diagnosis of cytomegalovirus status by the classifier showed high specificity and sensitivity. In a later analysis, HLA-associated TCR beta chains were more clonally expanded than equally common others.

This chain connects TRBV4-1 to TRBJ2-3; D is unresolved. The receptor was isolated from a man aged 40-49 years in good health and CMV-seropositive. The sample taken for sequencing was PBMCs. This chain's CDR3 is CASSLYTDTQYF. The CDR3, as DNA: TGCGCCAGCAGCCTTTACACAGATACGCAGTATTTT.